Below are 23 T cell receptor beta chains sequenced from a single sample in a study of shared clonotypes between healthy human individuals. Data came from immunoSEQ multiplex PCR; TCRdb stores just in-frame clones and leaves some out. The table lists roughly 2,300,000 clones, 80% to 95% of them singletons. Sequencing was performed on naive CD4+ T cells from PBMCs. Subset given: CD45RA+ positively selected. Receptors were obtained from a man between 18 and 29 years old in good health. Some clones in this sample may be carry-over from other donors' samples.

The chain has TRBV5-1 and TRBJ2-3; D assignment may be TRBD1 or TRBD2 (5 bases each). CDR1 is SGHRS and CDR2 is YFSETQ in the germline V gene. The CDR3 spans 20 residues. The V end lost 1 base, the J end lost 2 bases, and 26 bases lay between the germline ends. The CDR3 loop reads CASSLLSGSRAGDYTDTQYF. CDR3 nucleotide sequence: TGCGCCAGCAGCTTGCTGTCAGGGTCTCGGGCGGGCGACTACACAGATACGCAGTATTTT.

The chain carries TRBV7-8 and TRBJ1-2, with D perhaps TRBD1 (5 bases). CDR3 length equals 13 residues. Per the germline V gene, CDR1 is SGHVS and CDR2 is FQNEAQ. The V end lost 4 bases, the J end lost 6 bases, and 12 bases lay between the germline ends. The CDR3, as DNA: TGTGCCAGCAGCTCCGGGATGGGGGATGGCTACACCTTC. This sequence encodes CASSSGMGDGYTF.

This sequence joins TRBV30 and TRBJ2-5; 7 bases agree with TRBD1. With 4 bases clipped from V and 0 bases from J, the junction kept 8 bases outside the gene matches. The germline CDR1 and CDR2 sequences are GTSNPN and SVGIG (reference sequence). The CDR3 runs to 15 residues. The CDR3 is CAWTSGQVYQETQYF. Written as DNA, the CDR3 is TGTGCCTGGACCTCCGGACAGGTTTACCAAGAGACCCAGTACTTC.

J is TRBJ1-2 and V is TRBV28; D uncertain. The length of the CDR3 is 16 residues. V was clipped by 2 bases and J by 1 base, with 14 bases between them. Germline V gene lookup returns CDR1 MDHEN and CDR2 SYDVKM. The DNA of the CDR3 is TGTGCCAGCAGTTTAGTGTCGCCGGTAGATAACTATGGCTACACCTTC. Translated, it gives CASSLVSPVDNYGYTF.

This clone was observed once. This chain uses TRBV9 with TRBJ2-1; 7 bases are shared with TRBD2. Germline-derived CDR1 and CDR2 are SGDLS and YYNGEE. V lost 2 bases, J lost 8 bases, and 10 bases stayed unmatched. The CDR3 spans 15 residues. Here the CDR3 reads CASSVIAGGVDEQFF. The DNA of the CDR3 is TGTGCCAGCAGCGTGATAGCGGGTGGCGTGGATGAGCAGTTCTTC. Full variable domain (rest looked up from reference TRBV9 and TRBJ2-1): DSGVTQTPKHLITATGQRVTLRCSPRSGDLSVYWYQQSLDQGLQFLIQYYNGEERAKGNILERFSAQQFPDLHSELNLSSLELGDSALYFCASSVIAGGVDEQFFGPGTRLTVL.

The chain employs TRBV7-8 and TRBJ1-4; perhaps TRBD1 as D (6 bases). Germline V lookup: CDR1 SGHVS, CDR2 FQNEAQ. The V end was cut by 3 bases, the J end by 2 bases, with 16 bases between. The CDR3 is made up of 17 amino acids. In DNA form, the CDR3 reads TGTGCCAGCAGCTTTACTATGGGGGCGCGCACTAATGAAAAACTGTTTTTT. This translates into CASSFTMGARTNEKLFF.

This clone was seen a single time. Other nucleotide sequences in the sample specify the same CDR3. This chain joins TRBV6-6 and TRBJ1-1; 10 bases align to TRBD1. This CDR3 is built from 13 residues. The ends lost 2 bases at V and 8 bases at J; junction bases unmatched: 2. Germline loops: CDR1 MNHNY, CDR2 SVGAGI (reference sequence). The CDR3 loop reads CASSYGTGAEAFF. In nucleotides, the CDR3 is TGTGCCAGCAGTTACGGGACAGGGGCCGAAGCTTTCTTT.

This clone was seen only once. V usage is TRBV14 and J usage is TRBJ2-2; D unclear. CDR1 is SGHDN and CDR2 is FVKESK in the germline V gene. Trimming took 4 bases from V and 6 from J, leaving 12 bases between them. CDR3 size: 14 residues. The CDR3 is CASSLVTLSGELFF. DNA of the CDR3: TGTGCCAGCAGCCTCGTAACCCTCTCCGGGGAGCTGTTTTTT.

The gene calls are TRBV6-6 and TRBJ2-1; the match to TRBD2 covers 13 bases. The CDR3 spans 15 residues. Germline assignment: CDR1 MNHNY and CDR2 SVGAGI (reference sequence). V lost 5 bases to trimming and J lost 8 bases; unmatched junction nucleotides: 6. The CDR3, as DNA: TGTGCCAGCAGTCCCGGGACTAGCGGGACGTATGAGCAGTTCTTC. Protein product: CASSPGTSGTYEQFF.

This clone was seen more than once but under ten times. The same CDR3 is also encoded by other DNA sequences in this sample. The chain joins TRBV30 to TRBJ1-1; TRBD1 matches at 7 bases. Germline values: CDR1 GTSNPN, CDR2 SVGIG (reference sequence). V trimming: 4 bases; J trimming: 1 base; junction bases outside the gene matches: 3. This CDR3 spans 13 amino acids. The chain's CDR3 is CAWNRQGNTEAFF. CDR3 DNA: TGTGCCTGGAACCGACAGGGGAACACTGAAGCTTTCTTT.

The V gene is TRBV28, the J gene TRBJ2-4; 11 bases match TRBD2. The ends lost 6 bases at V and 7 bases at J; junction bases unmatched: 11. Per germline, CDR1 MDHEN and CDR2 SYDVKM. The CDR3 runs 16 residues. This CDR3 reads CASRRRILAGGNIQYF. The CDR3 bases are TGTGCCAGCAGGCGTCGGATTCTAGCGGGAGGCAACATTCAGTACTTC.

The chain carries TRBV28 and TRBJ1-4; D uncertain. Trimming removed 2 bases from V and 3 bases from J, with 7 bases in between. The CDR3 sequence is 14 residues long. Germline CDR1 reads MDHEN; CDR2 reads SYDVKM. The CDR3 coding sequence is TGTGCCAGCAGTTTAAATGGGGCTAATGAAAAACTGTTTTTT. Its translation: CASSLNGANEKLFF.

The V gene is TRBV5-1, the J gene TRBJ2-7, with 9 bases identical to TRBD1. Germline CDR1 reads SGHRS; CDR2 reads YFSETQ. Losses at the gene ends were 4 bases for V and 4 bases for J; bases not matched to a gene: 9. This CDR3 has 15 residues. CDR3 amino acids: CASSLTQGAGYEQYF. DNA for the CDR3: TGCGCCAGCAGCCTGACACAGGGGGCGGGTTACGAGCAGTACTTC.

This clone was seen once. This chain connects TRBV18 to TRBJ2-7, with D maybe TRBD1 (5 bases). Trimming took off 5 bases at V and 3 bases at J, with 14 bases between the two ends. Germline loops: CDR1 KGHSH, CDR2 LQKENI. The CDR3 is 14 residues long. In nucleotides, the CDR3 is TGTGCCAGCTCAGCCGTCACAGGTGTCTACGAGCAGTACTTC. Encoded protein: CASSAVTGVYEQYF.

The rearrangement joins TRBV28 to TRBJ2-5; D possibly corresponds to TRBD1 (5 bases). The CDR3 consists of 12 residues. Germline values: CDR1 MDHEN, CDR2 SYDVKM. Trimming removed 7 bases from V and 4 bases from J, with 10 bases in between. CDR3 DNA: TGTGCCAGCACAGGGAAGGTAGAGACCCAGTACTTC. This translates into CASTGKVETQYF.

This chain uses TRBV28 with TRBJ1-1; 7 bases align to TRBD1. The CDR3 is 15 amino acids. Per the germline V gene, CDR1 is MDHEN and CDR2 is SYDVKM. J gave up 3 bases and V 7 bases, and 11 bases lay outside the gene matches. The CDR3 nucleotides are TGTGCCAGCAACTCCCGTTTCCAGGGGGACACTGAAGCTTTCTTT. Translated, it gives CASNSRFQGDTEAFF.

This clone showed up just once. This chain joins TRBV27 and TRBJ1-4; the D gene is possibly TRBD1 (6 bases). The germline V and J ends were trimmed by 6 bases and 5 bases, with 13 bases remaining between them. Germline V gene data show CDR1 as MNHEY and CDR2 as SMNVEV (reference sequence). The CDR3 is 14 amino acids. In DNA form, the CDR3 reads TGTGCCAGCAGAACTGGACAGAACAATGAAAAACTGTTTTTT. This translates into CASRTGQNNEKLFF.

This chain links TRBV2 with TRBJ1-1, with D hard to call. V lost 2 bases and J lost 3, with 10 bases in between. CDR3 length equals 14 residues. CDR1 is SNHLY and CDR2 is FYNNEI in the germline V gene. The CDR3: CASSERRDDTEAFF. DNA for the CDR3: TGTGCCAGCAGTGAAAGGAGGGATGACACTGAAGCTTTCTTT.

V usage is TRBV19 and J usage is TRBJ2-3; no clear D gene. CDR3 size: 15 residues. Trimming cost V 4 bases and J 2 bases, with 13 bases left between them. The germline V gene has CDR1 LNHDA and CDR2 SQIVND (reference sequence). In DNA, the CDR3 is TGTGCCAGTAGTAATTCGGCCCGCCACACAGATACGCAGTATTTT. It specifies CASSNSARHTDTQYF. The variable domain in full, with the rest retrieved from reference TRBV19 and TRBJ2-3, is DGGITQSPKYLFRKEGQNVTLSCEQNLNHDAMYWYRQDPGQGLRLIYYSQIVNDFQKGDIAEGYSVSREKKESFPLTVTSAQKNPTAFYLCASSNSARHTDTQYFGPGTRLTVL.

V usage is TRBV7-9 and J usage is TRBJ1-4; 7 positions agree with TRBD1. This CDR3 contains 15 residues. The junction had 3 bases not matched to a gene; V was cut back by 2 bases and J by 3 bases. Per the germline V gene, CDR1 is SEHNR and CDR2 is FQNEAQ (reference sequence). The CDR3 DNA reads TGTGCCAGCAGCTTACTGGGACAGCCTAATGAAAAACTGTTTTTT. Translating it yields CASSLLGQPNEKLFF.

This rearrangement joins TRBV4-1 to TRBJ2-7, with TRBD2 matching over 8 bases. The CDR3 is 16 residues long. V was clipped by 1 base and J by 2 bases; unmatched bases: 7. Germline CDR1 MGHRA, CDR2 YSYEKL. The CDR3 loop is CASSQVLAGNTYEQYF. CDR3 in DNA: TGCGCCAGCAGCCAAGTGTTAGCGGGAAACACCTACGAGCAGTACTTC.

This chain uses TRBV7-8 with TRBJ2-5; 11 bases line up with TRBD2. Germline V gene lookup returns CDR1 SGHVS and CDR2 FQNEAQ. Trimming at V came to 5 bases and at J to 5 bases, leaving 10 bases not matched to a gene. The CDR3 consists of 16 residues. CDR3 sequence reads: CASSLGLAGGLETQYF. The CDR3 region has the DNA TGTGCCAGCAGCCTCGGACTAGCGGGCGGACTTGAGACCCAGTACTTC.

V gene TRBV7-6 combines with J gene TRBJ2-7, with TRBD2 as a possible D gene (5 bases). The CDR3 is made up of 14 amino acids. Germline CDR1 and CDR2: SGHVS and FNYEAQ. The ends were cut back, 4 bases at V and 11 bases at J, with 21 bases in the middle. Here the CDR3 DNA reads TGTGCCAGCAGCTCCCCCGAGGTTGTGGGAGTTAAGTACTTC. It specifies CASSSPEVVGVKYF.